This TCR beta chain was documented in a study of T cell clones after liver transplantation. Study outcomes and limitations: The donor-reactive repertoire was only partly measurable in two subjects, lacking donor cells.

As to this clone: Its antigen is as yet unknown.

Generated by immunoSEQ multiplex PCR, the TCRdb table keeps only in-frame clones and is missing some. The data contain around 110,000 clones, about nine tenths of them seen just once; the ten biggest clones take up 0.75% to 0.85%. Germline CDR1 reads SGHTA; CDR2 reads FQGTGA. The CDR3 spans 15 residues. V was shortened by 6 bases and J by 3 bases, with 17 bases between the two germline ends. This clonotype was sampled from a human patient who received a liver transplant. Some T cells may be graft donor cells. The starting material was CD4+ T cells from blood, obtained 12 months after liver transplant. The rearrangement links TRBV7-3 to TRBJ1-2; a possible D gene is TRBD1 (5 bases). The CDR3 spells CASRPGDFRDYGYTF. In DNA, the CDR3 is TGTGCCAGCAGACCGGGGGACTTTAGGGACTATGGCTACACCTTC.